Listed below are T cell receptor beta chains from one sample, sequenced in a study of prognosis after radiotherapy for stage I lung cancer. TCRdb ran MiXCR on the multiplex PCR reads and lists one entry per CDR3 protein. Of around 16,000 distinct CDR3 sequences listed, around 41% are singletons. This material consisted of PBMCs, taken before or after stereotactic body radiation therapy (not recorded which). The source of these receptors is a donor over 45 with non-small cell lung cancer. Each CDR3 is given with its conserved first and last residue. The D gene is left open where the match is weak. Expanded clones are given a class, and other clones once, few, many or no size at all.

v_gene: TRBV30
abundance: many
j_gene: TRBJ2-5
d_gene: NA
CDR3nt: TGTGCCTGGGGGGGGGGCGAGACCCAGTACTTC
CDR3aa: CAWGGGETQYF

v_gene: TRBV20-1
abundance: many
j_gene: TRBJ2-7
d_gene: TRBD1
CDR3nt: TGCAGCCTTCCGGGACAGCCCTCTCGCGAGCAGTACTTC
CDR3aa: CSLPGQPSREQYF

v_gene: TRBV5-1
abundance: NA
j_gene: TRBJ2-1
d_gene: NA
CDR3nt: TGCGCCAGCAGCTTGCTTGCGGTCGGAAATTACAATGAGCAGTTCTTC
CDR3aa: CASSLLAVGNYNEQFF

v_gene: TRBV7-7
abundance: many
j_gene: TRBJ2-3
d_gene: NA
CDR3nt: TGTGCTAGCAGCTCCGGGACACCGGGGATAGATACGCAGTATTTT
CDR3aa: CASSSGTPGIDTQYF

v_gene: TRBV5-1
abundance: many
j_gene: TRBJ1-2
d_gene: NA
CDR3nt: TGCGCCAGCAGCCGATCGGACGCAAACTATGGCTACACCTTC
CDR3aa: CASSRSDANYGYTF

v_gene: TRBV2
abundance: medium-sized
j_gene: TRBJ2-2
d_gene: NA
CDR3nt: TGTGCCAGCAGGTATAGCGGGGAGCTGTTTTTT
CDR3aa: CASRYSGELFF

v_gene: TRBV6-2/TRBV6-3
abundance: NA
j_gene: TRBJ1-2
d_gene: NA
CDR3nt: TGTGCCAGCAGTTACTCGAGGCAGGTCTATTCTGGCTACACCTTC
CDR3aa: CASSYSRQVYSGYTF

v_gene: TRBV5-1
abundance: many
j_gene: TRBJ1-1
d_gene: TRBD1
CDR3nt: TGCGCCAGCAAGCAGGGGGCTATGAACACTGAAGCTTTCTTT
CDR3aa: CASKQGAMNTEAFF

v_gene: TRBV6-4
abundance: medium-sized
j_gene: TRBJ2-3
d_gene: TRBD2
CDR3nt: TGTGCCAGCAGTCGACTAGCGGGGGGGCAAGATACGCAGTATTTT
CDR3aa: CASSRLAGGQDTQYF

v_gene: TRBV19
abundance: many
j_gene: TRBJ1-1
d_gene: NA
CDR3nt: TGTGCCAGTAGTATGGAAGGGTACACTGAAGCTTTCTTT
CDR3aa: CASSMEGYTEAFF

v_gene: TRBV4-1
abundance: many
j_gene: TRBJ2-7
d_gene: NA
CDR3nt: TGCGCCAGCAGCCAAGATGCAGTAGGTTCCTACGAGCAGTACTTC
CDR3aa: CASSQDAVGSYEQYF

v_gene: TRBV11-3
abundance: NA
j_gene: TRBJ1-1
d_gene: TRBD1
CDR3nt: TGTGCCAGCAGCCCGACAGGGATCACTGAAGCTTTCTTT
CDR3aa: CASSPTGITEAFF

v_gene: TRBV20-1
abundance: many
j_gene: TRBJ2-7
d_gene: NA
CDR3nt: TGCAGTGCTAGAGAGTCGGGATTCAACGAGCAGTACTTC
CDR3aa: CSARESGFNEQYF

v_gene: TRBV2
abundance: NA
j_gene: TRBJ2-2
d_gene: NA
CDR3nt: TGTGCCAGCAGGTATAGAGGGGAGCTGTCTTTT
CDR3aa: CASRYRGELSF

v_gene: TRBV20-1
abundance: medium-sized
j_gene: TRBJ1-6
d_gene: NA
CDR3nt: TGCAGTGCTAGTGACAGAATGAATAATTCACCCCTCCACTTT
CDR3aa: CSASDRMNNSPLHF

v_gene: TRBV19
abundance: many
j_gene: TRBJ1-2
d_gene: TRBD1
CDR3nt: TGTGCCAGTACCAATTTCAACAGGGGGCGAGGCTATGGCTACACCTTC
CDR3aa: CASTNFNRGRGYGYTF

v_gene: TRBV20-1
abundance: many
j_gene: TRBJ1-2
d_gene: NA
CDR3nt: TGCAGTGCTTCTCAGGGTGGAAACTATGGCTACACCTTC
CDR3aa: CSASQGGNYGYTF

v_gene: TRBV7-8
abundance: many
j_gene: TRBJ2-1
d_gene: NA
CDR3nt: TGTGCCAGCAGCTTAGATGGGACTCAGCCCTACAATGAGCAGTTCTTC
CDR3aa: CASSLDGTQPYNEQFF

v_gene: TRBV6-5
abundance: NA
j_gene: TRBJ1-3
d_gene: NA
CDR3nt: TGTGCCAGCAGTTACTGGGGGGCAAGAGGAAACACCATATATTTT
CDR3aa: CASSYWGARGNTIYF

v_gene: TRBV28
abundance: NA
j_gene: TRBJ1-5
d_gene: NA
CDR3nt: TGTGCTATCAACACCCAGGGGACACCCCAGCATTTT
CDR3aa: CAINTQGTPQHF

v_gene: TRBV7-2
abundance: NA
j_gene: TRBJ1-1
d_gene: TRBD1
CDR3nt: TGTGCCAGCAGATGGGGACAGACGAACACTGAAGCTTTCTTT
CDR3aa: CASRWGQTNTEAFF

v_gene: TRBV6-2/TRBV6-3
abundance: NA
j_gene: TRBJ1-2
d_gene: NA
CDR3nt: TGTGCCAGCAGTTACCTAGACAGTGAAGGGTATGGCTACACCTTC
CDR3aa: CASSYLDSEGYGYTF

v_gene: TRBV6-2/TRBV6-3
abundance: NA
j_gene: TRBJ2-2
d_gene: TRBD2
CDR3nt: TGTGCCAGCAGAACCGGGACTAGCGGGAGTCGGGTCACCGGGGAGCTGTTTTTT
CDR3aa: CASRTGTSGSRVTGELFF

v_gene: TRBV7-8
abundance: many
j_gene: TRBJ2-5
d_gene: NA
CDR3nt: TGTGCCAGCAGCTTAGGTCGTGGCGGTGAGACCCAGTACTTC
CDR3aa: CASSLGRGGETQYF

v_gene: TRBV7-9
abundance: many
j_gene: TRBJ2-3
d_gene: NA
CDR3nt: TGTGCCAGCAGCACTGACTCGGGTACGCAGTATTTT
CDR3aa: CASSTDSGTQYF

v_gene: TRBV12-3/TRBV12-4
abundance: many
j_gene: TRBJ2-3
d_gene: NA
CDR3nt: TGTGCCAGCAGTTACTACCCCCCGGGACACCTTTCCACAGATACGCAGTATTTT
CDR3aa: CASSYYPPGHLSTDTQYF

v_gene: TRBV7-2
abundance: many
j_gene: TRBJ2-1
d_gene: TRBD2
CDR3nt: TGTGCCAGCAGCTCCTCCGGGACTAGCGGGAGAAGGACTGAGCAGTTCTTC
CDR3aa: CASSSSGTSGRRTEQFF

v_gene: TRBV6-1
abundance: medium-sized
j_gene: TRBJ2-1
d_gene: NA
CDR3nt: TGTGCCAGCAGTGGCGATCATGAGCAGTTCTTC
CDR3aa: CASSGDHEQFF